This note documents a single T cell receptor beta chain sequence. With 5 bases clipped from V and 3 bases from J, the junction kept 9 bases outside the gene matches. The CDR3 spans 16 residues. CDR1 and CDR2 (germline): SEHNR, FQNEAQ (reference sequence). Authors' methods: Nucleated cell counts were estimated from reference gene primer amplification. Measured with immunoSEQ multiplex PCR; TCRdb has only the in-frame clones, and not every one. That table supplies the V and J calls and clone size; D and trimming were determined from the DNA. The sample has roughly 62,000 clones; just under 85% are singletons. The data were obtained in a study of blood T cell repertoires in COVID-19. Study details: Samples representing acute and convalescent COVID-19 were sourced from the United States, Italy and Spain. PBMCs, B-cell-depleted T cells, or T cells provided the cDNA or gDNA that made up the material.

The J gene is TRBJ2-1, the V gene TRBV7-9; TRBD1 matches at 8 bases. The clonotype comes from a man aged 55-75 years with acute or convalescent COVID-19. The sample taken for sequencing was peripheral blood. CDR3 DNA sequence: TGTGCCAGCAGCCCCCGGGACAGGACGAACTACAATGAGCAGTTCTTC. Protein product: CASSPRDRTNYNEQFF.